This T cell receptor beta chain was obtained from a study of cytomegalovirus exposure and HLA in healthy donors. Amplification used 60 Vbeta primers and 13 Jbeta primers. The protocol was immunoSEQ multiplex PCR, while the TCRdb copy is restricted to in-frame clones and leaves out a portion. This table has around 300,000 clones, around 90% appearing once. This CDR3 has 17 amino acids. The V and J ends lost 0 bases and 0 bases respectively, with 12 bases between them. Germline V gene lookup returns CDR1 MNHEY and CDR2 SMNVEV (reference sequence). This chain connects TRBV27 to TRBJ1-5; D is uncertain. The source of this sequence is a woman under 30 in good health and CMV-seronegative. Sequenced input: PBMCs. The CDR3 bases are TGTGCCAGCAGTTTATCGTCCGCGGCTTATAGCAATCAGCCCCAGCATTTT. Its protein is CASSLSSAAYSNQPQHF.